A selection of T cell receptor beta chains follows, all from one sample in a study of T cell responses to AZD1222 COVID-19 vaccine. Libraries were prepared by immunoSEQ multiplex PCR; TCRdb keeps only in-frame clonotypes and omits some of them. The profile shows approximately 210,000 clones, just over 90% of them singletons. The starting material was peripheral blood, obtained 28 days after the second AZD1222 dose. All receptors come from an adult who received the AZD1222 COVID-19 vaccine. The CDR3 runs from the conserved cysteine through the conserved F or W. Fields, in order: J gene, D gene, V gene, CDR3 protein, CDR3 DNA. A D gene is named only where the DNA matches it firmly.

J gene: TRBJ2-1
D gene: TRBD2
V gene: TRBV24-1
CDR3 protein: CATSDSGLAEYNEQFF
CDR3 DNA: TGTGCCACCAGTGATTCGGGACTAGCGGAATACAATGAGCAGTTCTTC

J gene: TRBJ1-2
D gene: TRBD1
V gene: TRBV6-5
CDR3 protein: CASSYRSGQGYGGYTF
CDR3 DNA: TGTGCCAGCAGTTACAGGTCGGGACAGGGATATGGGGGCTACACCTTC

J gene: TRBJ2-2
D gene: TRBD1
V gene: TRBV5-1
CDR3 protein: CASSVGGTGFSGELFF
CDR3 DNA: TGCGCCAGCAGCGTTGGTGGGACAGGGTTCTCCGGGGAGCTGTTTTTT

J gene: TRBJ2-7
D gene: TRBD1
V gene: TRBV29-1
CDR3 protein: CSVMDRTASSYEQYF
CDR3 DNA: TGCAGCGTGATGGACAGGACTGCGAGCTCCTACGAGCAGTACTTC

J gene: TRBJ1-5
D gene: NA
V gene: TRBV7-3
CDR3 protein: CASSLGNNQPQHF
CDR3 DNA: TGTGCCAGCAGCTTGGGTAACAATCAGCCCCAGCATTTT

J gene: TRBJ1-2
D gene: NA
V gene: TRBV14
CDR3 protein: CASSRTSSGGYTF
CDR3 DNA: TGTGCCAGCAGCAGGACCTCGTCTGGAGGCTACACCTTC

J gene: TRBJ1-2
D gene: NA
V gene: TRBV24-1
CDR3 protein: CATSDSRDFYGYTF
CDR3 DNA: TGTGCCACCAGTGATTCTCGAGATTTCTATGGCTACACCTTC

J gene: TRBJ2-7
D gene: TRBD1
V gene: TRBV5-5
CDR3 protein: CASSLVGQGNYEQYF
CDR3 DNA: TGTGCCAGCAGCTTGGTGGGACAGGGGAACTACGAGCAGTACTTC

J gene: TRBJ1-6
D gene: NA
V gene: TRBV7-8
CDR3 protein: CASSRRGAGNSPLHF
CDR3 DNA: TGTGCCAGCAGCCGGAGGGGGGCTGGCAATTCACCCCTCCACTTT

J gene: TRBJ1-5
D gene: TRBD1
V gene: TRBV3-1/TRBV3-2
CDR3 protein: CASSQDLRTGYNQPQHF
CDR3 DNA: TGTGCCAGCAGCCAAGATCTCCGGACAGGGTATAATCAGCCCCAGCATTTT